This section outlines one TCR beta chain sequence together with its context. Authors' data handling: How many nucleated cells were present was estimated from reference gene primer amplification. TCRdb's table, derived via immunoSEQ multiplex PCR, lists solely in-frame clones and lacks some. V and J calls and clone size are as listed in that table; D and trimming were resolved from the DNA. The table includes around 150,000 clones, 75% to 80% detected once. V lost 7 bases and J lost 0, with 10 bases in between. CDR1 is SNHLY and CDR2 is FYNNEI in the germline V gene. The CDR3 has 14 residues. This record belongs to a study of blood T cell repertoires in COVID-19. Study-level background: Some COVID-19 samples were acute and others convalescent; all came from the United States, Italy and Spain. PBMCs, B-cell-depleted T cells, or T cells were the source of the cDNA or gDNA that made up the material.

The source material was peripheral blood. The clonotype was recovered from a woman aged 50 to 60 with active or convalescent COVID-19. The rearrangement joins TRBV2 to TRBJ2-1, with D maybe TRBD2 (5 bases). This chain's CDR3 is CASKEVISYNEQFF. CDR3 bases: TGTGCCAGCAAGGAGGTTATCTCCTACAATGAGCAGTTCTTC.